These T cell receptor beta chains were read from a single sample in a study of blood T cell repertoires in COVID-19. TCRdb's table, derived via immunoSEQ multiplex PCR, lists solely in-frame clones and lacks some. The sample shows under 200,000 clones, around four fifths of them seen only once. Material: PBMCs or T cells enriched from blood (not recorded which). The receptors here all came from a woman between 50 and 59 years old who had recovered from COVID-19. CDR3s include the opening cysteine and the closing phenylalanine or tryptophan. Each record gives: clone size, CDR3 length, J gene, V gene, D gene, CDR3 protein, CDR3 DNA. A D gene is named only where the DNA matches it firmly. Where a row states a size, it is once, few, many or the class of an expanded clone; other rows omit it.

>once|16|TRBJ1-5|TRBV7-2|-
CASSLGGTVYNQPQHF
TGTGCCAGCAGCTTAGGGGGCACGGTGTACAATCAGCCCCAGCATTTT
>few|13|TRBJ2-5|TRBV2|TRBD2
CASSGTSGETQYF
TGTGCCAGCAGCGGGACTAGCGGTGAGACCCAGTACTTC
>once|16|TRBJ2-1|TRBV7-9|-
CASSRTGRGPGDEQFF
TGTGCCAGCAGCCGTACAGGGAGAGGGCCTGGGGATGAGCAGTTCTTC
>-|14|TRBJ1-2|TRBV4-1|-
CASSHSGQPGGYTF
TGCGCCAGCAGCCATAGCGGGCAGCCCGGCGGCTACACCTTC
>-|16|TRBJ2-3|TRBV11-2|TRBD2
CASSLVRSGRVDTQYF
TGTGCCAGCAGCTTAGTTAGAAGCGGGAGAGTGGATACGCAGTATTTT
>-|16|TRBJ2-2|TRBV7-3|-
CASSLGWGPNTGELFF
TGTGCCAGCAGCTTAGGGTGGGGCCCGAACACCGGGGAGCTGTTTTTT
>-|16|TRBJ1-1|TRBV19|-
CASSIGSGGRHTEAFF
TGTGCCAGTAGTATAGGTAGTGGAGGGCGTCACACTGAAGCTTTCTTT
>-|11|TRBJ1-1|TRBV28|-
CASSLSRSAFF
TGTGCCAGCAGTTTATCACGGTCCGCTTTCTTT
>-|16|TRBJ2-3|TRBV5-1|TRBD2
CASSYGTTRSTDTQYF
TGCGCCAGCAGCTACGGGACTACCCGTAGCACAGATACGCAGTATTTT
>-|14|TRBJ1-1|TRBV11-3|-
CASSTNYANTEAFF
TGTGCCAGCAGCACAAATTACGCGAACACTGAAGCTTTCTTT
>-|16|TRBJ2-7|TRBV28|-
CASSPTGKISTYEQYF
TGTGCCAGCAGTCCTACAGGGAAAATAAGCACCTACGAGCAGTACTTC
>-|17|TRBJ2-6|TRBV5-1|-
CASGLRGIDSGANVLTF
TGCGCCAGCGGCCTCCGGGGAATAGACTCTGGGGCCAACGTCCTGACTTTC